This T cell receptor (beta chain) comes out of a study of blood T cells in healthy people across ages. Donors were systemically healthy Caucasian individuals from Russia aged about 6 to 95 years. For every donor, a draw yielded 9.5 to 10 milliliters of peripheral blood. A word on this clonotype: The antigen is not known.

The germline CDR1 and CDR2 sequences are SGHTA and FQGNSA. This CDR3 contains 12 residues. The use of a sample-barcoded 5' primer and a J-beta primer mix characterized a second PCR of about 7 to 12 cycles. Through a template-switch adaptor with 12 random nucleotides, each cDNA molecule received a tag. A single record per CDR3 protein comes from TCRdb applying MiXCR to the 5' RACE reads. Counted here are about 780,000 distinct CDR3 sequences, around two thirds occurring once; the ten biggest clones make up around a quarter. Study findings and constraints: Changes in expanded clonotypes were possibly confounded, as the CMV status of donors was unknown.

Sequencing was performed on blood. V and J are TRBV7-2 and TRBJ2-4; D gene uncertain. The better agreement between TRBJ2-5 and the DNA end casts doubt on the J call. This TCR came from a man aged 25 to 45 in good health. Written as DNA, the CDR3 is TGTGCCAGCAGCTTAATGGTAGAGACCCAGTACTTC. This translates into CASSLMVETQYF.